This T cell receptor beta chain is from a study of regulatory T cells in long-lasting Graves disease. V lost 6 bases, J lost 8 bases, and 13 bases lay in between. Germline V gene lookup returns CDR1 MDHEN and CDR2 SYDVKM. The CDR3 runs to 12 residues. Combining iRepertoire HTBI primers with Arm-PCR of CDR3 regions, the authors built TCR beta libraries. MiXCR was run by TCRdb on the multiplex PCR reads, yielding one entry per CDR3 protein. The table shows hundreds of thousands of distinct CDR3 sequences, with under 20% occurring only once. General study findings and limits: Less diverse TCR repertoires were seen in persistent Graves' patients than in newly diagnosed ones. Persistent disease showed a preference for TRBV28, TRBJ1-2 and TRBJ2-5. Public clonotype sharing was higher in persistent than newly diagnosed patients.

Note on this clonotype: Its antigen is as yet unknown.

Stated time point: newly diagnosed GD, antithyroid drugs for less than 3 months. The TCR library was made from RNA that had been extracted from PBMCs in TRIzol. The sample was also linked to a second study, of T cells in Graves' hyperthyroidism and ophthalmopathy.

The genes are TRBV28 and TRBJ1-2; unclear D gene. Here the sequenced sample was peripheral blood mononuclear cells (PBMCs), taken at new diagnosis, from a patient treated with antithyroid drugs. The receptor was derived from a woman aged 30 to 39 with Graves disease. This chain's CDR3 is CASRQFTGGYTF. The DNA of the CDR3 is TGTGCCAGCAGACAATTTACGGGGGGCTACACCTTC.